The 26 T cell receptor beta chains below come from one sample, sequenced in a study of blood T cell repertoires in COVID-19. Method: immunoSEQ multiplex PCR; TCRdb's copy keeps in-frame clones and lacks some. In the table there are 150,000 to 200,000 clones, over 75% of which are singletons. Material for sequencing was peripheral blood. Receptors were obtained from a man in his forties or fifties with active or convalescent COVID-19.

The chain recombines TRBV13 with TRBJ2-6; 7 bases line up with TRBD1. From germline, CDR1 is PRHDT and CDR2 FYEKMQ (reference sequence). This CDR3 is built from 16 residues. V lost 0 bases, J lost 4 bases, and 3 bases stayed unmatched. The CDR3 loop reads CASSLGTGPGANVLTF. For the CDR3, the DNA is TGTGCCAGCAGCTTAGGGACAGGGCCAGGGGCCAACGTCCTGACTTTC.

The rearrangement uses TRBV6-5 and TRBJ1-2, with TRBD1 matching over 8 bases. V shed 6 bases, J shed 8 bases, and the junction held 11 bases outside the gene matches. This CDR3 is 14 amino acids long. Per germline, CDR1 MNHEY and CDR2 SVGAGI. CDR3 sequence: CASSLDRGQLGYTF. The CDR3 nucleotides are TGTGCCAGCAGCCTCGACAGGGGCCAACTAGGCTACACCTTC.

This clone came up once. V gene TRBV6-5 combines with J gene TRBJ2-7; tentatively, D is TRBD2 (6 bases). The CDR3 spans 14 residues. Trimming stripped 0 bases from V and 7 bases from J, with 13 bases between. Germline V CDR1 and CDR2: MNHEY, SVGAGI. The CDR3 here is CASSYSRGSGEQYF. The CDR3 DNA is TGTGCCAGCAGTTACTCCCGGGGGTCGGGGGAGCAGTACTTC.

The chain carries TRBV30 and TRBJ1-4, with D unresolved. Germline CDR1 is GTSNPN and CDR2 is SVGIG (reference sequence). This CDR3 region has 14 residues. The V gene lost 3 bases and the J gene lost 0 bases, with 8 bases spanning the gap. Here the CDR3 DNA reads TGTGCCTGGAGCTTCACAGCAACTAATGAAAAACTGTTTTTT. This sequence encodes CAWSFTATNEKLFF.

This clone was found a few times. The chain's CDR3 is CASSLDRDPYEQYF. The CDR3 DNA is TGTGCCAGCAGTTTAGACAGGGACCCCTACGAGCAGTACTTC. The J gene is TRBJ2-7, the V gene TRBV28, with 7 bases identical to TRBD1. Per germline, CDR1 MDHEN and CDR2 SYDVKM. With 2 bases clipped from V and 2 bases from J, the junction kept 3 bases outside the gene matches. The CDR3 is 14 residues long.

The chain combines TRBV6-2 or TRBV6-3 with TRBJ1-2; no clear D gene. Germline V gene lookup returns CDR1 MNHEY and CDR2 SVGEGT. This CDR3 is built from 12 residues. Between the trimmed V and J ends, which lost 6 bases and 2 bases, there was a span of 7 bases. The CDR3 region has the DNA TGTGCCAGCAGCACGGTGAACTATGGCTACACCTTC. As protein: CASSTVNYGYTF.

The V call is TRBV3-1 (or the pseudogene TRBV3-2), the J call TRBJ2-7; possibly TRBD2 for D (6 bases). Looked up from germline, CDR1 is LGHDT and CDR2 is YNNKEL (reference sequence). This CDR3 region has 12 residues. V was trimmed by 3 bases and J by 4 bases, leaving 7 bases between them. CDR3 amino acids: CASSQGGYEQYF. In DNA form, the CDR3 reads TGTGCCAGCAGCCAGGGAGGTTACGAGCAGTACTTC.

V gene TRBV5-1 combines with J gene TRBJ2-3; D perhaps matches TRBD2 (6 bases). The CDR3 totals 14 residues. Germline CDR1 SGHRS, CDR2 YFSETQ. With 4 bases removed from V and 0 bases from J, the gap between germline ends came to 9 bases. DNA for the CDR3: TGCGCCAGCAGCGTCGGGACTAGCACAGATACGCAGTATTTT. As protein: CASSVGTSTDTQYF.

The V call is TRBV5-4, the J call TRBJ2-1, with TRBD2 matching over 10 bases. Germline loops: CDR1 SGHNT, CDR2 YYREEE (reference sequence). The CDR3 loop spans 14 amino acids. Unmatched junction bases numbered 2, after V lost 4 bases and J lost 4 bases. CDR3 sequence reads: CASSGTSEYNEQFF. The CDR3 bases are TGTGCCAGCAGCGGGACTAGCGAGTACAATGAGCAGTTCTTC.

This rearrangement joins TRBV5-8 to TRBJ1-5, with 7 bases matching TRBD1. Germline trimming cut 2 bases from V and 0 bases from J; bases unmatched to any gene: 2. Germline assignment: CDR1 SGHTS and CDR2 YDEGEE. The CDR3 is made up of 15 amino acids. The CDR3 nucleotides are TGTGCCAGCAGCTTCGAGGGGGCTAGCAATCAGCCCCAGCATTTT. Its protein product is CASSFEGASNQPQHF.

The table lists this clone with a few counts. The chain employs TRBV5-5 and TRBJ2-5; D is undetermined. The germline gives CDR1 SGHKS, CDR2 YYEKEE (reference sequence). The V end lost 3 bases, the J end lost 1 base, and 7 bases lay between the germline ends. The CDR3 spans 13 residues. The CDR3 sequence is CASSYTTQETQYF. The CDR3 DNA is TGTGCCAGCAGCTATACTACCCAAGAGACCCAGTACTTC.

This clone was detected only once. The chain recombines TRBV5-5 with TRBJ2-1, with TRBD2 matching over 12 bases. Germline CDR1 is SGHKS and CDR2 is YYEKEE (reference sequence). The junction had 6 bases not matched to a gene; V was cut back by 2 bases and J by 3 bases. CDR3 length: 17 residues. For the CDR3, the DNA is TGTGCCAGCAGCTTCACCGGGACTAGCGGGTTCTACAATGAGCAGTTCTTC. This gives the protein CASSFTGTSGFYNEQFF.

This clone was seen a single time. DNA of the CDR3: TGTGCCAGCAGCTCAGGGGGATCAGAGACCCAGTACTTC. It is translated as CASSSGGSETQYF. The rearrangement links TRBV7-2 to TRBJ2-5; 7 bases fit TRBD1. Trimming at V came to 4 bases and at J to 4 bases, leaving 3 bases not matched to a gene. The CDR3 spans 13 residues. In germline, CDR1 is SGHTA, CDR2 FQGNSA.

The chain recombines TRBV27 with TRBJ2-2; D is perhaps TRBD1 (6 bases). This CDR3 is built from 15 residues. Germline-derived CDR1 and CDR2 are MNHEY and SMNVEV (reference sequence). Trimming pared 5 bases from V and 4 bases from J, leaving 14 bases between. DNA for the CDR3: TGTGCCAGCAGTGGGGTCAGGGGACGCACCGGGGAGCTGTTTTTT. As protein: CASSGVRGRTGELFF.

The chain couples TRBV19 to TRBJ1-6; possibly TRBD1 for D (5 bases). The V gene's germline CDR1 is LNHDA and CDR2 SQIVND (reference sequence). Trimming removed 5 bases from V and 3 bases from J, with 17 bases in between. The length of the CDR3 is 17 residues. In nucleotides, the CDR3 is TGTGCCAGTAGTCTCCGGGACTCCGGGGGCTATAATTCACCCCTCCACTTT. Translating it yields CASSLRDSGGYNSPLHF.

This clone was picked up one time. The gene calls are TRBV9 and TRBJ1-3; possible D gene TRBD1, 5 bases. CDR3 length: 17 amino acids. Germline V CDR1 and CDR2: SGDLS, YYNGEE. The V and J ends lost 0 bases and 0 bases respectively, with 13 bases between them. CDR3 amino acids: CASSVGPGPFSGNTIYF. CDR3 sequence (DNA): TGTGCCAGCAGCGTAGGGCCAGGGCCTTTCTCTGGAAACACCATATATTTT.

This chain uses TRBV5-6 with TRBJ1-3, with D perhaps TRBD1 (6 bases). From germline, CDR1 is SGHDT and CDR2 YYEEEE. The CDR3 is made up of 14 amino acids. Trimming stripped 7 bases from V and 2 bases from J, with 13 bases between. CDR3 in amino acids: CASRQGFAGNTIYF. In DNA, the CDR3 is TGTGCCAGCCGCCAGGGGTTTGCTGGAAACACCATATATTTT.

The V and J genes are TRBV29-1 and TRBJ1-6; 8 bases align to TRBD1. From germline, CDR1 is SQVTM and CDR2 ANQGSEA. V trimming: 7 bases; J trimming: 10 bases; junction bases outside the gene matches: 9. The CDR3 has 13 amino acids. The CDR3 sequence: CSAVDRVGSPLHF. The DNA for the CDR3 is TGCAGCGCTGTGGACAGGGTAGGATCACCCCTCCACTTT.

This chain uses TRBV5-1 with TRBJ1-5; 10 positions match TRBD1. J lost 8 bases, V lost 4 bases, and 6 bases had no gene match. This CDR3 is built from 14 residues. Germline V gives CDR1 SGHRS, CDR2 YFSETQ. In DNA, the CDR3 is TGCGCCAGCAGCGCGACCGGGACAGGGGAGCCCCAGCATTTT. It specifies CASSATGTGEPQHF.

This clone turned up a few times. The chain is built from TRBV18 and TRBJ1-5, with D perhaps matching TRBD1 (6 bases). V lost 1 base, J lost 6 bases, and 13 bases lay in between. The CDR3 sequence is 15 residues long. The germline V gene has CDR1 KGHSH and CDR2 LQKENI. The CDR3 DNA follows: TGTGCCAGCTCACCACTTCAGGGGTCGGGTCAGCCCCAGCATTTT. Its protein is CASSPLQGSGQPQHF.

V gene TRBV28 combines with J gene TRBJ1-2; D not certain. V shed 4 bases and J shed 8 bases, with 20 bases lying between them. The CDR3 is made up of 15 amino acids. CDR1 and CDR2 (germline): MDHEN, SYDVKM. As DNA, the CDR3 is TGTGCCAGCAGTTCCGGACGGACTGGAAGAGGGGGCTACACCTTC. Translated: CASSSGRTGRGGYTF.

The chain has TRBV15 and TRBJ2-7; 8 bases are shared with TRBD1. The germline V gene has CDR1 LNHNV and CDR2 YYDKDF (reference sequence). This CDR3 has 14 amino acids. Trimming removed 2 bases from V and 3 bases from J; junction bases left unmatched: 3. In DNA, the CDR3 is TGTGCCACCAGCAGAACGGGACAGGACTACGAGCAGTACTTC. The encoded protein is CATSRTGQDYEQYF.

The J gene is TRBJ1-1, the V gene TRBV10-3; TRBD1 is a possible D gene (5 bases). The CDR3 runs to 13 residues. V was cut by 4 bases and J by 3 bases, with 9 bases left in between. Germline lookup yields CDR1 ENHRY and CDR2 SYGVKD. This chain's CDR3 is CAISGGLDTEAFF. For the CDR3, the DNA is TGTGCCATCAGTGGGGGCCTGGACACTGAAGCTTTCTTT.

The J gene is TRBJ2-7, the V gene TRBV2; TRBD2 matches 9 bases. J lost 0 bases, V lost 6 bases, and 6 bases had no gene match. The CDR3 has 15 residues. Looked up from germline, CDR1 is SNHLY and CDR2 is FYNNEI. The DNA for the CDR3 is TGTGCCAGCAGGATATTAGCGGGGGACTCCTACGAGCAGTACTTC. Amino acids: CASRILAGDSYEQYF.

The V and J genes are TRBV5-5 and TRBJ2-7; D not resolved. Trimming left V 4 bases short and J 2 bases short, with 13 bases between. CDR3 length: 14 amino acids. Germline V gene sequence: CDR1 SGHKS, CDR2 YYEKEE (reference sequence). CDR3 amino acids: CASSPPGLAYEQYF. The CDR3 DNA reads as TGTGCCAGCAGCCCCCCCGGGTTGGCCTACGAGCAGTACTTC.

This chain links TRBV6-2 or TRBV6-3 with TRBJ2-3; 14 positions agree with TRBD2. V lost 5 bases and J lost 2; bases outside the gene matches: 12. The CDR3 contains 19 residues. Germline V gene lookup returns CDR1 MNHEY and CDR2 SVGEGT. CDR3 amino acids: CASSQRTSGGTFFTDTQYF. The CDR3 bases are TGTGCCAGCAGTCAAAGGACTAGCGGGGGGACTTTCTTCACAGATACGCAGTATTTT.